These T cell receptor beta chains were read from a single sample in a study of chemoradiotherapy in HPV16-positive cancers. Sequenced by immunoSEQ multiplex PCR; TCRdb stores in-frame clones only, minus some. The repertoire holds roughly 19,000 clones, with about 86% as singletons. Here the sequenced sample was blood, taken from a patient who underwent chemoradiotherapy. The receptors shown here come from a human donor with HPV-associated anogenital cancer. Both conserved end residues are part of each CDR3. The D gene is left open where the match is weak. The listing skips clone size in some rows; elsewhere it reads once, few, many or a size class.

cdr3_aa	cdr3_nt	clone_size	d_call	v_call	j_call
CASSISGIQPYEQYF	TGTGCCAGCAGTATTTCCGGGATACAACCCTACGAGCAGTACTTC	NA	NA	TRBV27	TRBJ2-7
CASSVGAGTTGELFF	TGTGCCAGCAGCGTAGGGGCAGGGACCACCGGGGAGCTGTTTTTT	once	NA	TRBV9	TRBJ2-2
CASSLDRDTQYF	TGTGCCAGCTCACTAGACCGCGATACGCAGTATTTT	once	NA	TRBV18	TRBJ2-3
CASSAGSHEQYF	TGTGCCAGCAGCGCAGGGAGCCACGAGCAGTACTTC	NA	NA	TRBV6-6	TRBJ2-7
CASGPGEDYEQYF	TGTGCCAGCGGTCCGGGGGAGGACTACGAGCAGTACTTC	NA	NA	TRBV6-6	TRBJ2-7
CASSRGQYQETQYF	TGTGCCAGCAGCCGGGGTCAGTACCAAGAGACCCAGTACTTC	NA	NA	TRBV5-6	TRBJ2-5
CASGLSTSGGYEQYF	TGTGCTAGTGGGCTTAGTACTAGCGGGGGGTACGAGCAGTACTTC	NA	TRBD2	TRBV12-5	TRBJ2-7
CASSLAPSQNTEAFF	TGTGCCAGCAGCTTAGCGCCAAGTCAGAACACTGAAGCTTTCTTT	NA	NA	TRBV7-8	TRBJ1-1
CASSADRVGNQPQHF	TGTGCCAGCAGCGCGGACAGGGTGGGTAATCAGCCCCAGCATTTT	NA	TRBD1	TRBV7-6	TRBJ1-5
CASSSPLGRRNTIYF	TGTGCCAGCAGTTCACCCCTGGGCAGAAGAAACACCATATATTTT	NA	NA	TRBV6-5	TRBJ1-3
CSVREWGSSYEQYF	TGCAGCGTCCGCGAGTGGGGAAGCTCCTACGAGCAGTACTTC	NA	NA	TRBV29-1	TRBJ2-7
CASSLARGLETQYF	TGTGCCAGCAGCTTAGCCAGGGGGCTGGAGACCCAGTACTTC	NA	TRBD1	TRBV7-9	TRBJ2-5
CASRAGANVLTF	TGTGCCAGCAGAGCTGGGGCCAACGTCCTGACTTTC	once	NA	TRBV7-2	TRBJ2-6
CASSLFREGSYNEQFF	TGTGCCAGCAGTTTATTTCGGGAAGGCTCCTACAATGAGCAGTTCTTC	NA	NA	TRBV27	TRBJ2-1
CASSYSITGSTGELFF	TGTGCCAGCAGTTACTCAATCACAGGGAGCACCGGGGAGCTGTTTTTT	NA	NA	TRBV6-5	TRBJ2-2
CASSQDGAYEQYF	TGCGCCAGCAGCCAAGACGGGGCCTACGAGCAGTACTTC	once	NA	TRBV4-1	TRBJ2-7
CASSPPWQATNEKLFF	TGTGCCAGCTCACCCCCTTGGCAAGCCACTAATGAAAAACTGTTTTTT	NA	NA	TRBV18	TRBJ1-4
CASSRAETQYF	TGTGCCAGCAGCCGGGCAGAGACCCAGTACTTC	NA	NA	TRBV5-6	TRBJ2-5
CASTKQGTGNQPQHF	TGCGCCAGCACTAAACAGGGTACGGGCAATCAGCCCCAGCATTTT	NA	NA	TRBV10-2	TRBJ1-5
CAWSVPGSGGPQETQYF	TGTGCCTGGAGTGTTCCCGGGAGCGGGGGCCCGCAAGAGACCCAGTACTTC	NA	TRBD2	TRBV30	TRBJ2-5
CASLRNRGTEAFF	TGTGCCAGTCTTCGGAACAGGGGAACTGAAGCTTTCTTT	NA	TRBD1	TRBV6-6	TRBJ1-1
CASSQEGTGGTPLHF	TGTGCCAGCAGCCAAGAAGGGACAGGGGGGACACCCCTCCACTTT	NA	TRBD1	TRBV4-2	TRBJ1-6
CSVDGIGGYTF	TGCAGCGTTGATGGTATAGGTGGCTACACCTTC	NA	NA	TRBV29-1	TRBJ1-2
CATTQGRENGETQYF	TGTGCCACGACCCAGGGGCGGGAGAATGGAGAGACCCAGTACTTC	NA	NA	TRBV15	TRBJ2-5
CATSRGGTEAFF	TGTGCCACTTCGCGGGGTGGCACTGAAGCTTTCTTT	NA	NA	TRBV27	TRBJ1-1
CASSLGRGEALTDTQYF	TGTGCCAGCAGCTTAGGGAGGGGGGAGGCCCTCACAGATACGCAGTATTTT	once	NA	TRBV7-2	TRBJ2-3
CASSPRAFDYGYTF	TGTGCCAGCAGCCCCCGGGCCTTCGACTATGGCTACACCTTC	NA	NA	TRBV7-2	TRBJ1-2
CASSQGAGYGYTF	TGTGCCAGCAGCCAGGGGGCAGGCTATGGCTACACCTTC	NA	TRBD1	TRBV2	TRBJ1-2
CATEGQVSNYGYTF	TGCGCCACCGAAGGACAGGTCTCTAACTATGGCTACACCTTC	NA	TRBD1	TRBV23-1	TRBJ1-2
CASSLLYGLAFF	TGTGCCAGCAGCTTACTTTACGGGTTAGCTTTCTTT	NA	NA	TRBV5-8	TRBJ1-1
CASSEGTGANYGYTF	TGTGCCAGCAGTGAGGGGACAGGAGCTAACTATGGCTACACCTTC	NA	TRBD1	TRBV6-1	TRBJ1-2
CASSEVGEADTQYF	TGTGCCAGCAGTGAGGTGGGGGAGGCAGATACGCAGTATTTT	NA	NA	TRBV6-4	TRBJ2-3
CASRDTGTGYGYTF	TGTGCCAGCAGAGACACAGGAACTGGCTATGGCTACACCTTC	NA	NA	TRBV6-5	TRBJ1-2
CASSYSGENIQYF	TGTGCCAGCAGTTACTCCGGCGAAAACATTCAGTACTTC	NA	NA	TRBV6-6	TRBJ2-4
CASSPTSGPYNEQFF	TGTGCCAGCAGCCCAACTAGCGGTCCATACAATGAGCAGTTCTTC	NA	TRBD2	TRBV5-5	TRBJ2-1
CASSLDSNQPQHF	TGCGCCAGCAGCTTGGACAGCAATCAGCCCCAGCATTTT	few	NA	TRBV5-1	TRBJ1-5
CASSLGGAGSTF	TGTGCCAGCAGCTTGGGGGGGGCGGGGAGCACCTTC	NA	NA	TRBV5-6	TRBJ1-2
CSVEGRGSESTQYF	TGCAGCGTTGAGGGGCGGGGTAGCGAGTCGACGCAGTATTTT	NA	NA	TRBV29-1	TRBJ2-3
CASSLEARETGELFF	TGCGCCAGCAGCTTGGAGGCCCGAGAGACCGGGGAGCTGTTTTTT	NA	NA	TRBV5-1	TRBJ2-2
CASSQYPWDTRGVSFTDTQYF	TGCGCCAGCAGCCAATACCCCTGGGACACAAGGGGAGTCTCGTTCACAGATACGCAGTATTTT	NA	NA	TRBV4-3	TRBJ2-3
CASSSPSSSYNEQFF	TGTGCCAGCAGCTCACCGAGTAGCTCCTACAATGAGCAGTTCTTC	few	NA	TRBV7-2	TRBJ2-1
CSGGPDTEAFF	TGCAGCGGTGGTCCCGACACTGAAGCTTTCTTT	NA	NA	TRBV20-1	TRBJ1-1
CASSLGPSTDTQYF	TGTGCCAGCAGCTTAGGCCCTAGCACAGATACGCAGTATTTT	NA	NA	TRBV7-7	TRBJ2-3
CASGLVAGGWNTEAFF	TGTGCTAGTGGTTTGGTGGCAGGGGGCTGGAACACTGAAGCTTTCTTT	NA	TRBD1	TRBV12-5	TRBJ1-1
CASSFGTGGSYGYTF	TGTGCCAGCAGTTTTGGGACAGGGGGAAGCTATGGCTACACCTTC	NA	TRBD1	TRBV27	TRBJ1-2
CASSQTSTGGNSPLHF	TGCGCCAGCAGCCAAACCTCGACAGGGGGCAATTCACCCCTCCACTTT	NA	TRBD1	TRBV4-3	TRBJ1-6
CATRDRGRYGYTF	TGTGCCACTCGGGACAGGGGTCGGTATGGCTACACCTTC	NA	TRBD1	TRBV5-4	TRBJ1-2
CASSPFGNREGQPQHF	TGTGCCAGCTCACCTTTCGGGAACAGGGAGGGTCAGCCCCAGCATTTT	NA	NA	TRBV18	TRBJ1-5
CASSLVWGQVLGPQHF	TGTGCCAGCAGCTTAGTTTGGGGACAGGTGTTAGGGCCCCAGCATTTT	NA	TRBD1	TRBV7-8	TRBJ1-5